This is a list of T cell receptor beta chains from one sample in a study of cytomegalovirus exposure and HLA in healthy donors. Produced via immunoSEQ multiplex PCR; TCRdb's table is partial and in-frame only. The sample lists around 200,000 clones; 83% were seen once. The specimen sequenced was PBMCs. These receptors originate from a man aged 45-65 years in good health and CMV-seronegative. CDR3s include the opening cysteine and the closing phenylalanine or tryptophan.

v_call	j_call	cdr3_aa
TRBV6-1	TRBJ2-7	CASIRDSGGFYEQYF
TRBV18	TRBJ2-7	CASSPSKGALGQYF
TRBV12-5	TRBJ2-5	CASAEGTSAWTQYF
TRBV5-6	TRBJ2-3	CASSLRGERSSTDTQYF
TRBV2	TRBJ2-1	CASRPGGNSGGAGEQFF
TRBV7-8	TRBJ1-1	CASSFTGTSTEAFF
TRBV28	TRBJ2-2	CASSPQLNTGELFF
TRBV7-9	TRBJ2-3	CSSRSTSLGTDTQYF
TRBV7-2	TRBJ2-5	CASSLYRKETQYF
TRBV19	TRBJ2-7	CASSIAGGSGHEQYF
TRBV13	TRBJ2-3	CASSSRYTQYF
TRBV5-6	TRBJ1-2	CASSPDLPNYGYTF
TRBV9	TRBJ2-2	CASSAASSGGVAGELFF
TRBV27	TRBJ2-7	CASSFRLERALSYEQYF
TRBV7-8	TRBJ1-5	CASSLNSQPQHF
TRBV5-4	TRBJ2-5	CASSNGTNRETQYF
TRBV7-9	TRBJ2-7	CASSLEAGIPYEQYF
TRBV19	TRBJ1-6	CARYRVRWSPLHF